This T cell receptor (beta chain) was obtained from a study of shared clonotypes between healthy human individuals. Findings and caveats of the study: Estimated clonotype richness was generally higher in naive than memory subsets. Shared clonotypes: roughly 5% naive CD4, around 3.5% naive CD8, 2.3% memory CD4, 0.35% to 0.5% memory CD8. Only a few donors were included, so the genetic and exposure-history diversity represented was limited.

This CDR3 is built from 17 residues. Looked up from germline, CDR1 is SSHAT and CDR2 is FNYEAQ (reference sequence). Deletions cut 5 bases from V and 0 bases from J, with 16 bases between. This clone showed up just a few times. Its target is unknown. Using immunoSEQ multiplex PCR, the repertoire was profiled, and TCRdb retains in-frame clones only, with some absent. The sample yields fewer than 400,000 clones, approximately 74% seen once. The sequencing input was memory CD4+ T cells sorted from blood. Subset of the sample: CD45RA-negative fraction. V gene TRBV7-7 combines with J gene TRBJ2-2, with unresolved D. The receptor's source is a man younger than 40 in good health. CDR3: CASSPRSLNTNTGELFF. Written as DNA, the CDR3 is TGTGCCAGCAGCCCCCGCAGCTTGAATACGAACACCGGGGAGCTGTTTTTT.